The 30 T cell receptor beta chains below come from one sample, sequenced in a study of T cells after yellow fever vaccination. TCRdb re-called the 5' RACE reads through MiXCR, storing one row per CDR3 protein. The sample has 120,000 or so distinct CDR3 sequences, 7.5% to 10% seen once. The starting material was CD8+ T cells sorted from PBMCs, obtained on the day of the yellow fever booster vaccination. The receptor source for this set is a man aged 18 to 30 who received the YFV17D yellow fever vaccine.

The chain links TRBV12-3 or TRBV12-4 to TRBJ2-1, with 12 bases matching TRBD2. With 4 bases clipped from V and 10 bases from J, the junction kept 5 bases outside the gene matches. The CDR3 has 14 amino acids. The CDR3, as DNA: TGTGCCAGCAGTTGGGGACTAGCGGGTGGCGAGCAGTTCTTC. It specifies CASSWGLAGGEQFF.

This clonotype was picked up many times. Germline and junction disagree at one end, which may indicate a read error. This chain joins TRBV15 and TRBJ1-6; TRBD1 is a possible D gene (5 bases). This CDR3 region has 14 residues. Germline V CDR1 and CDR2: LNHNV, YYDKDF (reference sequence). The CDR3 region is CATSREGYNSPLHF. The CDR3 DNA is TGTGCCACCAGCCGAGAGGGGTATAATTCACCCCTCCACTTT.

The V and J genes are TRBV28 and TRBJ2-4; D may be TRBD2 (5 bases). Germline CDR1 and CDR2: MDHEN and SYDVKM. V was pared by 7 bases and J by 0 bases, with 13 bases between. This CDR3 is built from 15 residues. The chain's CDR3 is CASTGGFRAKNIQYF. The CDR3 DNA sequence: TGTGCCAGCACGGGCGGGTTCAGAGCCAAAAACATTCAGTACTTC.

J is TRBJ2-1 and V is TRBV4-3; TRBD2 is a possible D gene (6 bases). Germline CDR1 is LGHNA and CDR2 is YSLEER. This CDR3 is 16 amino acids long. Deletions cut 0 bases from V and 7 bases from J, with 16 bases between. CDR3 region: CASSQDLNGGINEQFF. CDR3 DNA sequence: TGCGCCAGCAGCCAAGATCTTAATGGGGGGATAAATGAGCAGTTCTTC.

In this sample, this clonotype turned up a few times. This chain joins TRBV6-2 or TRBV6-3 and TRBJ2-1; 7 nucleotides agree with TRBD1. CDR1 and CDR2 from the germline V gene are MNHEY and SVGEGT. V trimming: 7 bases; J trimming: 0 bases; junction bases outside the gene matches: 9. CDR3 size: 16 residues. The CDR3 reads CASNQWGQSSYNEQFF. The DNA of the CDR3 is TGTGCCAGCAACCAATGGGGACAGAGCTCCTACAATGAGCAGTTCTTC.

This clonotype came up a few times. The rearrangement uses TRBV12-3 or TRBV12-4 and TRBJ2-3, with TRBD1 matching over 8 bases. V lost 6 bases and J lost 2; bases outside the gene matches: 7. CDR3 length: 15 amino acids. CDR3 sequence reads: CASSRTGTYTDTQYF. The DNA for the CDR3 is TGTGCCAGCAGCAGGACAGGGACCTACACAGATACGCAGTATTTT.

This clonotype appeared a few times. The chain employs TRBV4-3 and TRBJ2-7; 7 nucleotides match TRBD1. Looked up from germline, CDR1 is LGHNA and CDR2 is YSLEER. The CDR3 is made up of 16 amino acids. V shed 2 bases and J 2 bases; nucleotides not matched to a gene: 9. CDR3 sequence (DNA): TGCGCCAGCAGCCAACTTTGGGACAGTCCGACCTACGAGCAGTACTTC. Translated, it gives CASSQLWDSPTYEQYF.

The CDR3 DNA reads TGTGCCAGCAGCCGTCTAGTCTCCTACGAGCAGTACTTC. Translating it yields CASSRLVSYEQYF. The chain carries TRBV3-1 and TRBJ2-7; D is uncertain. V was pared by 4 bases and J by 0 bases, with 7 bases between. Per germline, CDR1 LGHDT and CDR2 YNNKEL (reference sequence). The CDR3 loop spans 13 amino acids.

V gene TRBV7-2 combines with J gene TRBJ1-1; maybe TRBD1 (6 bases). V was shortened by 2 bases and J by 0 bases, with 19 bases between the two germline ends. This CDR3 region has 18 residues. Germline CDR1 is SGHTA and CDR2 is FQGNSA. The CDR3: CASSLSLTGGFMNTEAFF. The CDR3, as DNA: TGTGCCAGCAGCTTAAGCCTGACAGGCGGGTTCATGAACACTGAAGCTTTCTTT.

The rearrangement joins TRBV12-3 or TRBV12-4 to TRBJ2-7; 14 bases line up with TRBD2. Trimming cost V 6 bases and J 4 bases; bases outside gene matches: 5. The CDR3 has 15 amino acids. For the CDR3, the DNA is TGTGCCAGCAGCCATGGGACTAGCGGGGGTTACGAGCAGTACTTC. Translating gives CASSHGTSGGYEQYF.

This clonotype was observed at least ten times. The chain has TRBV4-2 and TRBJ1-2, with D possibly TRBD1 on 5 matching bases. V was pared by 0 bases and J by 6 bases, with 20 bases between. Germline lookup yields CDR1 LGHNA and CDR2 YNFKEQ. There are 17 residues in the CDR3. CDR3 in DNA: TGTGCCAGCAGCCAAGAGGTTGGAGTTGCAGGGCCGGATGGCTACACCTTC. Translation gives CASSQEVGVAGPDGYTF.

V usage is TRBV29-1 and J usage is TRBJ2-2; 7 positions agree with TRBD1. The CDR3 covers 14 residues. J lost 1 base, V lost 4 bases, and 3 bases had no gene match. Germline-derived CDR1 and CDR2 are SQVTM and ANQGSEA. CDR3 nucleotide sequence: TGCAGCGTTGTGGCAGGGGGGAACACCGGGGAGCTGTTTTTT. Its translation: CSVVAGGNTGELFF.

The sample holds many counts of this clonotype. The V gene is TRBV29-1, the J gene TRBJ2-5; D assignment may be TRBD1 or TRBD2 (5 bases each). Germline V gene lookup returns CDR1 SQVTM and CDR2 ANQGSEA. Trimming shortened V by 0 bases and J by 9 bases, and 20 bases separated the two germline ends. The CDR3 contains 15 residues. The CDR3 nucleotides read TGCAGCGTTGAAGATTATCGAACACCCCGGGGCGCCCAGTACTTC. It yields the protein CSVEDYRTPRGAQYF. The full variable domain, rest sourced from reference TRBV29-1 and TRBJ2-5, is SAVISQKPSRDICQRGTSLTIQCQVDSQVTMMFWYRQQPGQSLTLIATANQGSEATYESGFVIDKFPISRPNLTFSTLTVSNMSPEDSSIYLCSVEDYRTPRGAQYFGPGTRLLVL.

At least ten counts were recorded for this clonotype. V and J are TRBV7-9 and TRBJ2-4, with D unclear. Deletions cut 3 bases from V and 0 bases from J, with 12 bases between. CDR1 is SEHNR, CDR2 FQNEAQ, per germline (reference sequence). The CDR3 is made up of 16 amino acids. The CDR3 nucleotides read TGTGCCAGCAGCTTGGCTCCGAGGCTAGCCAAAAACATTCAGTACTTC. Translation gives CASSLAPRLAKNIQYF.

The chain links TRBV29-1 to TRBJ2-3; 9 nucleotides agree with TRBD2. Germline V gene lookup returns CDR1 SQVTM and CDR2 ANQGSEA. V trimming: 7 bases; J trimming: 2 bases; junction bases outside the gene matches: 4. CDR3 length equals 13 residues. CDR3 DNA: TGCAGCGGCGGGGGGGCCGACACAGATACGCAGTATTTT. This translates into CSGGGADTDTQYF.

This clonotype was seen a handful of times. This chain connects TRBV15 to TRBJ2-1; perhaps TRBD1 as D (5 bases). Trimming stripped 3 bases from V and 4 bases from J, with 10 bases between. CDR1 is LNHNV, CDR2 YYDKDF, per germline (reference sequence). The CDR3 is made up of 14 amino acids. CDR3 sequence (DNA): TGTGCCACCAGCAGGGGGCCGCCATACAATGAGCAGTTCTTC. Amino acids: CATSRGPPYNEQFF.

This clonotype was picked up a small number of times. V usage is TRBV28 and J usage is TRBJ2-5; possibly TRBD1 for D (7 bases). The CDR3 consists of 15 residues. Germline-derived CDR1 and CDR2 are MDHEN and SYDVKM. With 2 bases removed from V and 4 bases from J, the gap between germline ends came to 14 bases. The CDR3 sequence is CASSLAQGRGETQYF. CDR3 coding DNA: TGTGCCAGCAGTTTAGCACAGGGGCGGGGAGAGACCCAGTACTTC.

This clonotype has at least ten counts. The V gene is TRBV20-1, the J gene TRBJ2-4, with 7 bases that match TRBD1. The germline gives CDR1 DFQATT, CDR2 SNEGSKA (reference sequence). The CDR3 is 13 amino acids. Germline trimming cut 6 bases from V and 5 bases from J; bases unmatched to any gene: 7. The CDR3 DNA follows: TGCAGTGCACAGGGGTCAGGGGAAAACATTCAGTACTTC. Protein: CSAQGSGENIQYF.

This clonotype was seen more than once but under ten times. The V call is TRBV6-6, the J call TRBJ2-7; TRBD2 might be the D (6 bases). The CDR3 is made up of 16 amino acids. Per the germline V gene, CDR1 is MNHNY and CDR2 is SVGAGI (reference sequence). Trimming pared 1 base from V and 0 bases from J, leaving 13 bases between. The CDR3 nucleotides read TGTGCCAGCAGTTACTGGGTAGCGGAGGACTCCTACGAGCAGTACTTC. This codes for CASSYWVAEDSYEQYF.

The CDR3: CSAGTPAGARDNEQFF. The CDR3 DNA reads TGCAGTGCTGGGACCCCGGCGGGGGCTAGGGACAATGAGCAGTTCTTC. This rearrangement joins TRBV20-1 to TRBJ2-1; perhaps TRBD2 as D (7 bases). The CDR3 covers 16 residues. Between the trimmed V and J ends, which lost 5 bases and 5 bases, there was a span of 22 bases. CDR1 and CDR2 (germline): DFQATT, SNEGSKA (reference sequence).

This clonotype was seen at least ten times. The chain has TRBV9 and TRBJ2-7, with TRBD1 matching over 7 bases. The CDR3 extends over 14 amino acids. V shed 0 bases and J 7 bases; nucleotides not matched to a gene: 7. Looked up from germline, CDR1 is SGDLS and CDR2 is YYNGEE. CDR3 region: CASSVGRGTVEQYV. In DNA form, the CDR3 reads TGTGCCAGCAGCGTAGGCAGGGGGACGGTAGAGCAGTACGTC.

This clonotype occurred many times. The J gene is TRBJ2-1, the V gene TRBV6-4; D is possibly TRBD1 or TRBD2 (5 bases each). The CDR3 length is 14 residues. The germline gives CDR1 MRHNA, CDR2 SNTAGT. V dropped 5 bases and J dropped 7 bases, with 15 bases sitting between them. The CDR3 coding sequence is TGTGCCAGCAGTACCTCCGGGACGGAGAATGAGCAGTTCTTC. It yields the protein CASSTSGTENEQFF.

This clonotype was detected many times. The chain uses TRBV6-6 and TRBJ1-4; D is unresolved. Germline assignment: CDR1 MNHNY and CDR2 SVGAGI (reference sequence). V was shortened by 5 bases and J by 8 bases, with 15 bases between the two germline ends. The CDR3 consists of 14 residues. The CDR3 bases are TGTGCCAGCAGTACGATGGATGGAGTGGAAAAACTGTTTTTT. It is translated as CASSTMDGVEKLFF.

This clonotype was counted only a few times. This rearrangement joins TRBV4-1 to TRBJ2-1; maybe TRBD1 (6 bases). The CDR3 length is 16 residues. The germline V and J ends were trimmed by 3 bases and 4 bases, with 16 bases remaining between them. The germline V gene has CDR1 MGHRA and CDR2 YSYEKL. DNA for the CDR3: TGCGCCAGCAGCCACGGTCCCCGGACAGATTACAATGAGCAGTTCTTC. Its translation: CASSHGPRTDYNEQFF.

The chain uses TRBV19 and TRBJ2-7, with 8 nucleotides matching TRBD1. Germline values: CDR1 LNHDA, CDR2 SQIVND (reference sequence). V was pared by 1 base and J by 2 bases, with 4 bases of the junction left unmatched. The CDR3 is 15 amino acids. CDR3 DNA: TGTGCCAGTAGTATAGGAACGACAGGGGCCTACGAGCAGTACTTC. Protein product: CASSIGTTGAYEQYF.

This rearrangement joins TRBV6-4 to TRBJ2-3; D is undetermined. V was cut by 4 bases and J by 4 bases, with 15 bases left in between. CDR3 size: 15 residues. CDR1 and CDR2 (germline): MRHNA, SNTAGT. The CDR3 reads CASSGRLAPPDTQYF. As DNA, the CDR3 is TGTGCCAGCAGTGGCCGTTTAGCCCCCCCAGATACGCAGTATTTT.

The table lists this clonotype with a few counts. This chain links TRBV6-2 or TRBV6-3 with TRBJ1-1; possible D gene TRBD1, 5 bases. The germline CDR1 and CDR2 sequences are MNHEY and SVGEGT. The V gene lost 4 bases and the J gene lost 0 bases, with 15 bases spanning the gap. The CDR3 covers 16 residues. The CDR3 loop is CASSSTLGGLNTEAFF. Here the CDR3 DNA reads TGTGCCAGCAGTTCTACCCTGGGGGGACTGAACACTGAAGCTTTCTTT.

This clonotype was counted ten times or more. V and J are TRBV7-8 and TRBJ2-7; 12 bases match TRBD2. Looked up from germline, CDR1 is SGHVS and CDR2 is FQNEAQ. J was trimmed by 4 bases and V by 5 bases; bases with no gene match: 9. The CDR3 length is 16 residues. CDR3 amino acids: CASSHPLAGGIYEQYF. The CDR3 nucleotides are TGTGCCAGCAGCCACCCACTAGCGGGGGGCATTTACGAGCAGTACTTC.

V and J are TRBV4-3 and TRBJ1-4; 8 nucleotides match TRBD1. Germline V gene lookup returns CDR1 LGHNA and CDR2 YSLEER. The CDR3 is 17 residues long. J gave up 0 bases and V 4 bases, and 7 bases lay outside the gene matches. CDR3 in amino acids: CASSRGQGPTTNEKLFF. The CDR3 nucleotides read TGCGCCAGCAGCCGAGGACAGGGCCCGACAACTAATGAAAAACTGTTTTTT.

The chain uses TRBV13 and TRBJ1-1; D is possibly TRBD1 (6 bases). CDR1 is PRHDT, CDR2 FYEKMQ, per germline (reference sequence). The CDR3 totals 15 residues. Trimming cost V 1 base and J 3 bases, with 12 bases left between them. The CDR3 is CASSLETGLYTEAFF. The CDR3 nucleotides read TGTGCCAGCAGCTTAGAAACAGGGCTCTACACTGAAGCTTTCTTT.